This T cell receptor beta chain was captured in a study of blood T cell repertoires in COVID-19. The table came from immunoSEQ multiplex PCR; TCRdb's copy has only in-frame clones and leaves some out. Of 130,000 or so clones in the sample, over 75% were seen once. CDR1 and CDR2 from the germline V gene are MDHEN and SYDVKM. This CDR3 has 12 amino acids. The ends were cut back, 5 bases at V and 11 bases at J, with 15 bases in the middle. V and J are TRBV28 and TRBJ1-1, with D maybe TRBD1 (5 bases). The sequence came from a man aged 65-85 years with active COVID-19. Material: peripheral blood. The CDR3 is CASSPLAGMAFF. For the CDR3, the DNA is TGTGCCAGCAGTCCCCTGGCAGGGATGGCTTTCTTT.